These 28 T cell receptor beta chains were all obtained from the same sample, sequenced in a study of blood T cell repertoires in COVID-19. This table comes from immunoSEQ multiplex PCR, and its TCRdb copy is limited to in-frame clones, with some not included. Counted here are around 190,000 clones, approximately 73% occurring once; the ten biggest clones make up around a sixth. Sequenced sample: PBMCs or T cells enriched from blood (not recorded which). The receptors originated from a woman aged 45-65 years with acute COVID-19.

The chain links TRBV5-4 to TRBJ2-5, with 10 bases lining up with TRBD1. Trimming at V came to 3 bases and at J to 4 bases, leaving 9 bases not matched to a gene. The CDR3 spans 16 residues. Germline CDR1 SGHNT, CDR2 YYREEE (reference sequence). CDR3 loop: CASSSPGTGAGETQYF. Written as DNA, the CDR3 is TGTGCCAGCAGCTCCCCCGGGACAGGGGCGGGAGAGACCCAGTACTTC. Full variable domain (missing parts from reference TRBV5-4 and TRBJ2-5): ETGVTQSPTHLIKTRGQQVTLRCSSQSGHNTVSWYQQALGQGPQFIFQYYREEENGRGNFPPRFSGLQFPNYSSELNVNALELDDSALYLCASSSPGTGAGETQYFGPGTRLLVL.

V gene TRBV11-2 combines with J gene TRBJ2-5, with 7 nucleotides matching TRBD1. CDR3 length: 14 amino acids. CDR1 is SGHAT and CDR2 is FQNNGV in the germline V gene. V shed 5 bases and J 0 bases; nucleotides not matched to a gene: 3. The CDR3 protein is CASSPDRNQETQYF. The CDR3 DNA sequence: TGTGCCAGCAGCCCGGACAGGAACCAAGAGACCCAGTACTTC.

This rearrangement joins TRBV6-5 to TRBJ1-5, with TRBD1 matching 7 bases. From germline, CDR1 is MNHEY and CDR2 SVGAGI. V shed 8 bases and J 2 bases; nucleotides not matched to a gene: 9. CDR3 length equals 15 residues. The CDR3 DNA sequence: TGTGCCAGCCTTGACAGGGCAGGGGGCAATCAGCCCCAGCATTTT. Its translation is CASLDRAGGNQPQHF.

CDR3: CASSKSAGADTQYF. As DNA, the CDR3 is TGCGCCAGCAGCAAGTCGGCGGGGGCAGATACGCAGTATTTT. The rearrangement uses TRBV5-1 and TRBJ2-3, with 7 bases identical to TRBD2. Trimming removed 4 bases from V and 4 bases from J; junction bases left unmatched: 6. CDR1 SGHRS and CDR2 YFSETQ come from the germline V gene. The CDR3 is 14 residues long.

In this sample, this clone turned up a few times. The rearrangement links TRBV6-5 to TRBJ1-6; possible D gene TRBD1, 5 bases. CDR1 and CDR2 from the germline V gene are MNHEY and SVGAGI. V shed 4 bases and J shed 9 bases, with 16 bases lying between them. There are 15 residues in the CDR3. CDR3 bases: TGTGCCAGCAGTTTAGGGCAAGTACAGGTTTCACCCCTCCACTTT. Encoded protein: CASSLGQVQVSPLHF.

The chain is built from TRBV3-1 (or the pseudogene TRBV3-2) and TRBJ1-3, with a weak D call TRBD1 (6 bases). V dropped 0 bases and J dropped 7 bases, with 13 bases sitting between them. The CDR3 spans 15 residues. Germline loops: CDR1 LGHDT, CDR2 YNNKEL (reference sequence). The CDR3 region is CASSQDPGTTNTIYF. CDR3 nucleotides: TGTGCCAGCAGCCAAGATCCCGGGACAACGAACACCATATATTTT.

This sequence joins TRBV6-5 and TRBJ1-2; 7 bases are a match to TRBD1. The CDR3 has 13 amino acids. Germline V gene lookup returns CDR1 MNHEY and CDR2 SVGAGI. With 8 bases clipped from V and 5 bases from J, the junction kept 8 bases outside the gene matches. The CDR3 coding sequence is TGTGCCAGCCTTAAACCGGGACAGTATGGCTACACCTTC. As protein: CASLKPGQYGYTF.

The chain carries TRBV9 and TRBJ1-6, with TRBD1 identical over 9 bases. V shed 4 bases, J shed 7 bases, and the junction held 6 bases outside the gene matches. Per the germline V gene, CDR1 is SGDLS and CDR2 is YYNGEE. The CDR3 runs 15 residues. The CDR3 region has the DNA TGTGCCAGCAGCCCCCGAACAGGGGGCAATTCACCCCTCCACTTT. It is translated as CASSPRTGGNSPLHF.

V is TRBV12-3 or TRBV12-4 and J is TRBJ1-5; 7 bases are a match to TRBD1. The CDR3 has 13 residues. V lost 8 bases and J lost 7; bases outside the gene matches: 8. As DNA, the CDR3 is TGTGCCAGCTCGGACAGGTCCTACCAGCCCCAGCATTTT. This codes for CASSDRSYQPQHF.

The chain has TRBV6-2 or TRBV6-3 and TRBJ1-2; D call uncertain. V gave up 0 bases and J gave up 1 base, with 9 bases separating them. Germline CDR1 is MNHEY and CDR2 is SVGEGT. The CDR3 sequence is 15 residues long. In nucleotides, the CDR3 is TGTGCCAGCAGTTACTCCGCTGCCGGTAACTATGGCTACACCTTC. This encodes CASSYSAAGNYGYTF.

V gene TRBV28 combines with J gene TRBJ1-5, with 7 bases matching TRBD1. The CDR3 covers 15 residues. In germline, CDR1 is MDHEN, CDR2 SYDVKM. Trimming took 11 bases from V and 0 from J; bases not matched to a gene: 10. The DNA of the CDR3 is TGTGCCGGCACCCCCGGACAGGATAGCAATCAGCCCCAGCATTTT. Translating gives CAGTPGQDSNQPQHF. Combining the CDR3 with reference TRBV28 and TRBJ1-5 gives the whole variable domain DVKVTQSSRYLVKRTGEKVFLECVQDMDHENMFWYRQDPGLGLRLIYFSYDVKMKEKGDIPEGYSVSREKKERFSLILESASTNQTSMYLCAGTPGQDSNQPQHFGDGTRLSIL.

V is TRBV4-2 and J is TRBJ1-1; D is unclear. The V and J ends lost 3 bases and 5 bases respectively, with 10 bases between them. The CDR3 extends over 13 amino acids. CDR1 and CDR2 from the germline V gene are LGHNA and YNFKEQ. CDR3 nucleotide sequence: TGTGCCAGCAGCCAGGACGGGAGGACTGAAGCTTTCTTT. The encoded protein is CASSQDGRTEAFF.

The chain has TRBV28 and TRBJ1-2; weak D call: TRBD1 (6 bases). This CDR3 region has 17 residues. CDR1 and CDR2 (germline): MDHEN, SYDVKM. Deletions cut 3 bases from V and 4 bases from J, with 21 bases between. CDR3 bases: TGTGCCAGCAGTTTGGGCCAGGGGCTTGCGAGTAGCTATGGCTACACCTTC. Residues: CASSLGQGLASSYGYTF.

The table lists this clone with a few counts. The chain couples TRBV12-3 or TRBV12-4 to TRBJ1-3; 7 bases match TRBD1. The V and J ends lost 3 bases and 13 bases, in that order; junction bases with no gene match: 9. CDR3 length equals 13 residues. CDR3 sequence (DNA): TGTGCCAGCAGTTTGAGGACAGGAGCCTCGATATATTTT. This encodes CASSLRTGASIYF.

The J gene is TRBJ1-2, the V gene TRBV9; TRBD1 matches at 7 bases. Looked up from germline, CDR1 is SGDLS and CDR2 is YYNGEE. J was trimmed by 3 bases and V by 0 bases; bases with no gene match: 5. CDR3 length: 15 amino acids. Written as DNA, the CDR3 is TGTGCCAGCAGCGTAGCGGGACAGCCATACTATGGCTACACCTTC. It encodes CASSVAGQPYYGYTF.

The rearrangement joins TRBV2 to TRBJ2-3; 9 positions match TRBD1. The germline CDR1 and CDR2 sequences are SNHLY and FYNNEI. V trimming: 4 bases; J trimming: 1 base; junction bases outside the gene matches: 0. This CDR3 spans 14 amino acids. CDR3: CASSGTGGTDTQYF. The DNA for the CDR3 is TGTGCCAGCAGTGGGACAGGGGGCACAGATACGCAGTATTTT.

This sequence joins TRBV28 and TRBJ1-2; 7 nucleotides align to TRBD1. The J segment lost 7 bases and the V segment lost 4 bases, leaving 9 bases of the junction unmatched. The V gene's germline CDR1 is MDHEN and CDR2 SYDVKM. The CDR3 has 14 amino acids. The CDR3 DNA is TGTGCCAGCAGTTACCCCGGAGGGGGCCGTGGCTACACCTTC. As protein: CASSYPGGGRGYTF.

The count of this clone is one. The chain combines TRBV6-5 with TRBJ2-5; 10 bases align to TRBD2. The CDR3 covers 15 residues. J was trimmed by 5 bases and V by 2 bases; bases with no gene match: 5. From germline, CDR1 is MNHEY and CDR2 SVGAGI. This chain's CDR3 is CASSYGAGGEETQYF. The CDR3, as DNA: TGTGCCAGCAGTTACGGAGCGGGGGGGGAGGAGACCCAGTACTTC.

This clone was seen once. The chain combines TRBV24-1 with TRBJ2-5; D is possibly TRBD2 (7 bases). This CDR3 is built from 16 residues. V was shortened by 1 base and J by 4 bases, with 15 bases between the two germline ends. Germline CDR1 KGHDR, CDR2 SFDVKD. CDR3 DNA: TGTGCCACCAGTGATTTTCTTGGGGGGGGGCTAGAGACCCAGTACTTC. This gives the protein CATSDFLGGGLETQYF.

This clone has just a few counts. The V call is TRBV3-1 (or the pseudogene TRBV3-2), the J call TRBJ2-1; D is possibly TRBD1 (6 bases). This CDR3 is 14 amino acids long. V was pared by 5 bases and J by 5 bases, with 13 bases between. Germline V gene data show CDR1 as LGHDT and CDR2 as YNNKEL (reference sequence). The CDR3 sequence is CASSLPGHNNEQFF. The CDR3 DNA is TGTGCCAGCAGCTTACCGGGACATAACAATGAGCAGTTCTTC.

The J gene is TRBJ1-6, the V gene TRBV5-5, with D perhaps TRBD1 (5 bases). The length of the CDR3 is 17 residues. Trimming pared 0 bases from V and 0 bases from J, leaving 10 bases between. CDR1 SGHKS and CDR2 YYEKEE come from the germline V gene (reference sequence). This chain's CDR3 is CASSLDRFSSYNSPLHF. CDR3 nucleotide sequence: TGTGCCAGCAGCTTGGACAGGTTTTCCTCCTATAATTCACCCCTCCACTTT.

The chain carries TRBV10-3 and TRBJ1-2; the match to TRBD1 covers 9 bases. With 5 bases clipped from V and 10 bases from J, the junction kept 5 bases outside the gene matches. Germline V gene sequence: CDR1 ENHRY, CDR2 SYGVKD. This CDR3 has 12 amino acids. The CDR3 is CAISTGTGTYTF. The CDR3 region has the DNA TGTGCCATCAGTACCGGGACAGGGACCTACACCTTC.

The chain employs TRBV7-2 and TRBJ2-3; 13 positions match TRBD2. This CDR3 comprises 17 residues. Germline-derived CDR1 and CDR2 are SGHTA and FQGNSA. J gave up 3 bases and V 1 base, and 4 bases lay outside the gene matches. The CDR3 DNA reads as TGTGCCAGCAGCTTAGGACTAGCGGGGGGAAGGACAGATACGCAGTATTTT. The encoded protein is CASSLGLAGGRTDTQYF.

The V gene is TRBV14, the J gene TRBJ2-2; 7 bases agree with TRBD1. This CDR3 spans 17 amino acids. Germline-derived CDR1 and CDR2 are SGHDN and FVKESK. The junction had 8 bases not matched to a gene; V was cut back by 3 bases and J by 1 base. This chain's CDR3 is CASSHRGTVENTGELFF. The CDR3 coding sequence is TGTGCCAGCAGCCACCGAGGGACAGTCGAGAACACCGGGGAGCTGTTTTTT.

The CDR3 bases are TGTGCCAGCAGTGAGTGGCGGGGGCCCTATGGCTACACCTTC. It encodes CASSEWRGPYGYTF. This sequence joins TRBV6-1 and TRBJ1-2, with D possibly TRBD1 on 6 matching bases. The germline gives CDR1 MNHNS, CDR2 SASEGT. The CDR3 has 14 residues. The ends were cut back, 3 bases at V and 4 bases at J, with 12 bases in the middle.

The J gene is TRBJ1-1, the V gene TRBV28; tentative D call: TRBD1 (5 bases). V lost 3 bases to trimming and J lost 0 bases, with 17 bases between them. This CDR3 region has 17 residues. CDR1 and CDR2 from the germline V gene are MDHEN and SYDVKM. CDR3 amino acids: CASSFEGRGPMNTEAFF. CDR3 DNA: TGTGCCAGCAGTTTCGAGGGGAGGGGCCCTATGAACACTGAAGCTTTCTTT.

The chain is built from TRBV6-5 and TRBJ1-4; the D is unclear. CDR3 length: 13 amino acids. V lost 6 bases, J lost 8 bases, and 13 bases lay in between. In germline, CDR1 is MNHEY, CDR2 SVGAGI. The CDR3 loop reads CASRFQTEEKLFF. The CDR3, as DNA: TGTGCCAGCAGATTCCAAACAGAAGAAAAACTGTTTTTT.

CDR3 residues: CASSLGRTSYEQYV. CDR3 nucleotide sequence: TGTGCCAGCAGCCTAGGCAGGACTTCCTACGAGCAGTACGTC. The chain couples TRBV7-8 to TRBJ2-7, with D possibly matching TRBD2 (5 bases). CDR3 length equals 14 residues. CDR1 and CDR2 from the germline V gene are SGHVS and FQNEAQ. V lost 5 bases, J lost 1 base, and 12 bases lay in between.